A single sample gave rise to the 14 T cell receptor beta chains below, sequenced in a study of T cell changes during pregnancy in multiple sclerosis. The repertoire was sequenced with immunoSEQ multiplex PCR; TCRdb's copy has only in-frame clones and lacks some. The profile shows 79,000 or so clones, 75% to 95% of them singletons. The input for sequencing was peripheral blood, taken in the first trimester of pregnancy. The source is a female donor in good health, enrolled as a control in a pregnancy study.

This clone was seen just once. This chain joins TRBV7-9 and TRBJ2-5; 9 nucleotides align to TRBD1. The germline gives CDR1 SEHNR, CDR2 FQNEAQ (reference sequence). There are 15 residues in the CDR3. Unmatched junction bases numbered 8, after V lost 5 bases and J lost 4 bases. The CDR3 loop is CASSLGTGNVETQYF. DNA for the CDR3: TGTGCCAGCAGCCTCGGGACAGGGAATGTAGAGACCCAGTACTTC.

In its sample, this clone was seen once. V and J are TRBV15 and TRBJ1-1; 7 positions match TRBD1. The CDR3 consists of 16 residues. Germline V gene data show CDR1 as LNHNV and CDR2 as YYDKDF (reference sequence). V gave up 1 base and J gave up 2 bases; unmatched junction bases: 7. DNA for the CDR3: TGTGCCACCAGCAGAGGAATACAGGGGACAAACACTGAAGCTTTCTTT. It codes for CATSRGIQGTNTEAFF.

V is TRBV6-6 and J is TRBJ1-5; 7 bases agree with TRBD1. Losses at the gene ends were 2 bases for V and 4 bases for J; bases not matched to a gene: 8. This CDR3 spans 16 amino acids. From germline, CDR1 is MNHNY and CDR2 SVGAGI (reference sequence). This CDR3 is CASSYRLQGMNQPQHF. CDR3 nucleotides: TGTGCCAGCAGTTACAGGTTACAGGGGATGAATCAGCCCCAGCATTTT.

The chain is built from TRBV2 and TRBJ2-5; TRBD2 agrees at 10 bases. This CDR3 is built from 15 residues. With V trimmed by 4 bases and J by 5 bases, 7 bases remained unmatched. From germline, CDR1 is SNHLY and CDR2 FYNNEI. CDR3 in amino acids: CASSVSGGRGETQYF. The CDR3 nucleotides read TGTGCCAGCAGTGTTAGCGGGGGGCGGGGGGAGACCCAGTACTTC.

The CDR3 is CASSSWDKPEAFF. The DNA of the CDR3 is TGTGCCAGCAGCTCCTGGGACAAGCCTGAAGCTTTCTTT. The chain links TRBV9 to TRBJ1-1, with D maybe TRBD1 (6 bases). Trimming removed 4 bases at V and 6 bases at J, with 13 bases between. Germline values: CDR1 SGDLS, CDR2 YYNGEE. CDR3 length: 13 residues.

This clone was seen only once. V and J are TRBV7-3 and TRBJ1-1; a weak D match, TRBD1 (6 bases). The germline V and J ends were trimmed by 5 bases and 4 bases, with 17 bases remaining between them. This CDR3 region has 15 residues. Germline V gene sequence: CDR1 SGHTA, CDR2 FQGTGA. The CDR3 DNA follows: TGTGCCAGCAGCGGAAAGGGGGGGGCGAGCACTGAAGCTTTCTTT. It codes for CASSGKGGASTEAFF.

The chain combines TRBV4-3 with TRBJ1-2; 8 bases are shared with TRBD1. Germline CDR1 reads LGHNA; CDR2 reads YSLEER. This CDR3 region has 14 residues. The V gene end was trimmed by 4 bases and the J gene end by 5 bases; junction bases not matched to a gene: 6. CDR3 region: CASSPDRGGYGYTF. The CDR3 nucleotides read TGCGCCAGCAGCCCAGACAGGGGTGGTTATGGCTACACCTTC.

The chain links TRBV10-3 to TRBJ2-7; D is possibly TRBD2 (6 bases). The CDR3 is made up of 12 amino acids. From germline, CDR1 is ENHRY and CDR2 SYGVKD. The ends were cut back, 6 bases at V and 4 bases at J, with 10 bases in the middle. The CDR3 here is CAISLEGYEQYF. DNA of the CDR3: TGTGCCATCAGCCTGGAGGGGTACGAGCAGTACTTC.

V usage is TRBV7-8 and J usage is TRBJ1-5; 7 nucleotides line up with TRBD1. Germline V CDR1 and CDR2: SGHVS, FQNEAQ. V shed 5 bases, J shed 4 bases, and the junction held 11 bases outside the gene matches. The CDR3 runs 16 residues. Here the CDR3 reads CASSIPGNRGNQPQHF. For the CDR3, the DNA is TGTGCCAGCAGCATACCCGGAAACAGGGGAAATCAGCCCCAGCATTTT.

The chain combines TRBV10-1 with TRBJ2-4; perhaps TRBD2 as D (6 bases). This CDR3 contains 18 residues. Trimming left V 7 bases short and J 0 bases short, with 22 bases between. Germline CDR1 reads WNHNN; CDR2 reads SYGVQD (reference sequence). The CDR3 region is CASTRDFLKLLAKNIQYF. CDR3 nucleotides: TGCGCCAGCACCAGGGACTTTCTTAAGCTTCTAGCCAAAAACATTCAGTACTTC.

This rearrangement joins TRBV16 to TRBJ1-4, with TRBD1 as a possible D gene (5 bases). CDR1 is KGHSY, CDR2 FQNENV, per germline. Trimming left V 5 bases short and J 3 bases short, with 16 bases between. This CDR3 region has 16 residues. CDR3 protein: CASSSNFRGANEKLFF. CDR3 coding DNA: TGTGCCAGCAGCTCCAATTTCCGGGGGGCTAATGAAAAACTGTTTTTT.

DNA of the CDR3: TGTGCCAGCAGCTTACCCGGGGGGATCGGTCAGCCCCAGCATTTT. This codes for CASSLPGGIGQPQHF. V is TRBV7-2 and J is TRBJ1-5, with a tentative D call TRBD1 (5 bases). Germline V gene data show CDR1 as SGHTA and CDR2 as FQGNSA. V lost 2 bases and J 6 bases, leaving 14 bases between the germline ends. The CDR3 length is 15 residues.

The chain carries TRBV6-1 and TRBJ2-3; 7 nucleotides line up with TRBD2. Germline CDR1 is MNHNS and CDR2 is SASEGT. The CDR3 covers 15 residues. V shed 5 bases and J 6 bases; nucleotides not matched to a gene: 11. This CDR3 is CASSLEAGLPDTQYF. The CDR3 coding sequence is TGTGCCAGCAGTTTAGAAGCGGGATTGCCGGATACGCAGTATTTT.

The rearrangement uses TRBV5-8 and TRBJ2-3, with D unresolved. Per the germline V gene, CDR1 is SGHTS and CDR2 is YDEGEE. Trimming removed 0 bases at V and 4 bases at J, with 12 bases between. This CDR3 has 15 residues. In DNA, the CDR3 is TGTGCCAGCAGCTTGGGGCAGGTTCCTTCAGATACGCAGTATTTT. This encodes CASSLGQVPSDTQYF.